The 10 T cell receptor beta chains listed next were all sequenced from one sample in a study of CXCR3-negative and CXCR3-positive naive CD8 T cells. Findings of the study overall: TRB CDR3s of CXCR3-positive naive cells were more hydrophobic than those of CXCR3-negative naive cells.

In preparing the TRB cDNA libraries, 5' RACE with UMI labels was used. TCRdb re-analyzed the 5' RACE reads; it lists each CDR3 protein once, without DNA. Its table records some 7,000 distinct CDR3 sequences. No cognate antigen is known for these TCRs. The sequenced sample consisted of naive CXCR3+ CD8+ T cells from blood. Indicated subset: CD45RO-CCR7+CD27+CD95- naive CD8+ T cells expressing CXCR3 (TNR3+). The receptors come from a human donor in good health. Some clones in this sample may be carry-over from other donors' samples.

The chain recombines TRBV19 with TRBJ2-1; TCRdb's D call, TRBD2, is unchecked because there is no DNA. Germline CDR1 is LNHDA and CDR2 is SQIVND (reference sequence). This CDR3 comprises 15 residues. The CDR3 is CASSIPWRAGDEQFF.

This clonotype registers medium-sized by frequency. This chain uses TRBV7-8 with TRBJ2-1; absent DNA, TCRdb's TRBD2 call cannot be checked. There are 13 residues in the CDR3. Germline V gives CDR1 SGHVS, CDR2 FQNEAQ. CDR3 sequence reads: CASSLGPGDEQFF. Full variable domain (missing parts from reference TRBV7-8 and TRBJ2-1): GAGVSQSPRYKVAKRGQDVALRCDPISGHVSLFWYQQALGQGPEFLTYFQNEAQLDKSGLPSDRFFAERPEGSVSTLKIQRTQQEDSAVYLCASSLGPGDEQFFGPGTRLTVL.

In terms of frequency, this clonotype is medium-sized. This chain joins TRBV12-3 or TRBV12-4 and TRBJ1-2; TCRdb's D call of TRBD1 is untestable without DNA. This CDR3 contains 16 residues. This CDR3 reads CASSWSVGQLSVGYTF.

V is TRBV5-6 and J is TRBJ1-4; the D call from TCRdb, TRBD1, cannot be confirmed without DNA. Germline-derived CDR1 and CDR2 are SGHDT and YYEEEE. The CDR3 extends over 12 amino acids. The CDR3 reads CASSGMSEKLFF.

The rearrangement links TRBV24-1 to TRBJ2-3; the D call of TRBD1 rests on TCRdb alone, since no DNA is present to check it. Germline assignment: CDR1 KGHDR and CDR2 SFDVKD. The CDR3 totals 15 residues. The CDR3 is CATSEGTGITDTQYF.

The chain joins TRBV3-1 to TRBJ2-1; without DNA, the TCRdb call of TRBD2 cannot be checked. The V gene's germline CDR1 is LGHDT and CDR2 YNNKEL (reference sequence). This CDR3 has 16 residues. CDR3 in amino acids: CASSQGRWGPTNEQFF.

This sequence joins TRBV7-7 and TRBJ2-5; TCRdb indicates TRBD1, and absent DNA this call remains unverified. The CDR3 totals 14 residues. Germline CDR1 reads SSHAT; CDR2 reads FNYEAQ (reference sequence). This chain's CDR3 is CASSFGTGPETQYF. Drawing the rest from reference TRBV7-7 and TRBJ2-5, the complete variable domain is GAGVSQSPRYKVTKRGQDVTLRCDPISSHATLYWYQQALGQGPEFLTYFNYEAQPDKSGLPSDRFSAERPEGSISTLTIQRTEQRDSAMYRCASSFGTGPETQYFGPGTRLLVL.

The chain links TRBV21-1 to TRBJ2-7. TRBV21-1 is a known pseudogene. The CDR3 loop spans 11 amino acids. The CDR3 reads CASSKGYEQYF.

The chain couples TRBV29-1 to TRBJ2-7; TCRdb's D call, TRBD1, is unchecked because there is no DNA. The CDR3 loop spans 13 amino acids. Looked up from germline, CDR1 is SQVTM and CDR2 is ANQGSEA. This CDR3 reads CSVLTGGSYEQYF.

The chain links TRBV6-5 to TRBJ1-1; as DNA is missing, the TRBD1 call by TCRdb cannot be tested. Per germline, CDR1 MNHEY and CDR2 SVGAGI. The length of the CDR3 is 15 residues. The CDR3 reads CASSYWQGAETEAFF.